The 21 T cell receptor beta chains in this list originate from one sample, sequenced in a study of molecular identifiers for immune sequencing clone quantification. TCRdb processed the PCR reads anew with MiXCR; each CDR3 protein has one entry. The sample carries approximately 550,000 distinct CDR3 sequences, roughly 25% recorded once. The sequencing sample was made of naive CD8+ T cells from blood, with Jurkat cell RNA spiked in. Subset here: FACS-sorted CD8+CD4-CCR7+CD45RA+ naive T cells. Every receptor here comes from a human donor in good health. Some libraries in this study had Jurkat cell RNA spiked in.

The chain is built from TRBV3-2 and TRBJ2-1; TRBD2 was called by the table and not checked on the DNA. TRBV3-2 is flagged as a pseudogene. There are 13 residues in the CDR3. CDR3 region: CASRDLRFAEQFF. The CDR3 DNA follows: TGTGCCTCCCGGGACTTGCGCTTTGCTGAGCAGTTCTTC.

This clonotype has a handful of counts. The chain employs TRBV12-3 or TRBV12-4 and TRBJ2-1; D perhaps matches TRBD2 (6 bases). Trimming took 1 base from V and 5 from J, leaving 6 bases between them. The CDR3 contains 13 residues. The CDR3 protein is CASSLGTNNEQFF. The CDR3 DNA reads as TGTGCCAGCAGTTTAGGGACTAACAATGAGCAGTTCTTC.

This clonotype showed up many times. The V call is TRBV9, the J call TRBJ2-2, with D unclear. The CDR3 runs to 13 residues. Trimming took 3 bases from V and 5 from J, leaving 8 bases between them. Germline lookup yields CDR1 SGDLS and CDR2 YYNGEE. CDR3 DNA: TGTGCCAGCAGCGCGCCCATGACCGGGGAGCTGTTTTTT. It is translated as CASSAPMTGELFF.

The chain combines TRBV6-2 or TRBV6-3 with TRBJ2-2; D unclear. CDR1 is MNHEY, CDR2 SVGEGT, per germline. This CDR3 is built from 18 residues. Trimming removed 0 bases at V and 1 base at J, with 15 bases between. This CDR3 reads CASSYSDTSSLNTGELFF. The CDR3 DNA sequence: TGTGCCAGCAGTTACTCAGACACCTCCTCCTTGAACACCGGGGAGCTGTTTTTT.

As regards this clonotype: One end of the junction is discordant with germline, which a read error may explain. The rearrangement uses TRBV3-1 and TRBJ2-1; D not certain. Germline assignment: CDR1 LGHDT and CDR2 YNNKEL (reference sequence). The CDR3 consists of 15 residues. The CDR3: CASSPDASSYNERFF. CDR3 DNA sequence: TGTGCCAGCAGCCCGGACGCCAGCTCCTACAATGAGCGGTTCTTC.

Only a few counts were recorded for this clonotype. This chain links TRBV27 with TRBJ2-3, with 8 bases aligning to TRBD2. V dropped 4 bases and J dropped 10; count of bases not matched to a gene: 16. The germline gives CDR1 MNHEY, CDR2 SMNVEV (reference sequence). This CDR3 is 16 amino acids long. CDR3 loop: CASSSPGTSFGMAQYF. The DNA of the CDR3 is TGTGCCAGCAGTTCCCCCGGGACTAGTTTTGGTATGGCGCAGTATTTT.

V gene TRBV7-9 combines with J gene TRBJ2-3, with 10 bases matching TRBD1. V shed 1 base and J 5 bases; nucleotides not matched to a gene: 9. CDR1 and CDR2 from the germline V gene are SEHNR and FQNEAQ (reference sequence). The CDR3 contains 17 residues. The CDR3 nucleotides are TGTGCCAGCAGCTTAGGCGGGACAGGGGAATTAGGAGATACGCAGTATTTT. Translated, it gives CASSLGGTGELGDTQYF.

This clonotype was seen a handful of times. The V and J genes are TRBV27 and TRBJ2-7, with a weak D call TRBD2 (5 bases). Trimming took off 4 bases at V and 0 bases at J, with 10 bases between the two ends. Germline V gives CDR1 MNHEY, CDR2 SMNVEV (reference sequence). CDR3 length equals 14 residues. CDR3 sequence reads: CASSSGESSYEQYF. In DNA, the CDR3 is TGTGCCAGCAGTTCCGGGGAGAGCTCCTACGAGCAGTACTTC.

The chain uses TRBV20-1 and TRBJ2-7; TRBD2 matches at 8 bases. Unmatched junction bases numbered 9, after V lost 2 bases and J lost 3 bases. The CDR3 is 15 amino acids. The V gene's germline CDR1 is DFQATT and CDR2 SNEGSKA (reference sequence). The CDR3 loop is CSARITGTSYYEQYF. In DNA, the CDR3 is TGCAGTGCTAGAATTACCGGGACTAGTTACTACGAGCAGTACTTC.

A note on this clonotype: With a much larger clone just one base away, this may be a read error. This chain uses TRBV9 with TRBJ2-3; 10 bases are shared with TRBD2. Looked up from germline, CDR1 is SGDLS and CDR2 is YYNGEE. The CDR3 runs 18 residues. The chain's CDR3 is CAGSTASSGSVLSDTQYF. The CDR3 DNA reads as TGTGCCGGCAGCACTGCGTCTAGCGGGAGCGTACTTAGTGATACGCAGTATTTT.

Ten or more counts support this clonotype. Written as DNA, the CDR3 is TGTGCCAGCAGCTTAAATGCTCCGGGCAATGAGCAGTTCTTC. It is translated as CASSLNAPGNEQFF. The rearrangement joins TRBV11-2 to TRBJ2-1; unclear D gene. Trimming stripped 2 bases from V and 6 bases from J, with 11 bases between. Germline V CDR1 and CDR2: SGHAT, FQNNGV. This CDR3 spans 14 amino acids. Full variable domain (outside the CDR3, taken from reference TRBV11-2 and TRBJ2-1): EAGVAQSPRYKIIEKRQSVAFWCNPISGHATLYWYQQILGQGPKLLIQFQNNGVVDDSQLPKDRFSAERLKGVDSTLKIQPAKLEDSAVYLCASSLNAPGNEQFFGPGTRLTVL.

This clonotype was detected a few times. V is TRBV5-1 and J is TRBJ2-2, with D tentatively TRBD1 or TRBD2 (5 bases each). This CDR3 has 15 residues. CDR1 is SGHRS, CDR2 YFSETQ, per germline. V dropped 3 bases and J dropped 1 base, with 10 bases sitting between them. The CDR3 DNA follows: TGCGCCAGCAGCTGGGGGACCGTGAACACCGGGGAGCTGTTTTTT. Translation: CASSWGTVNTGELFF.

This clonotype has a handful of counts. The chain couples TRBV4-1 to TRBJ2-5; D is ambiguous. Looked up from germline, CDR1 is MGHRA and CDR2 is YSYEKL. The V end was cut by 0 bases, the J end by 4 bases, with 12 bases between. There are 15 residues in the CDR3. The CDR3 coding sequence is TGCGCCAGCAGCCAAGACCCGAGCCGCCGAGAGACCCAGTACTTC. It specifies CASSQDPSRRETQYF.

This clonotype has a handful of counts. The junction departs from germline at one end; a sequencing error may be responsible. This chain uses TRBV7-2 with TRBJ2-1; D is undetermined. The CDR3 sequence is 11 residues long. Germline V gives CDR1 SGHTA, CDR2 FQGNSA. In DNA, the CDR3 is TGTGCCGGCAGTAACTACAATGAGCAGTTCTTC. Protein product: CAGSNYNEQFF.

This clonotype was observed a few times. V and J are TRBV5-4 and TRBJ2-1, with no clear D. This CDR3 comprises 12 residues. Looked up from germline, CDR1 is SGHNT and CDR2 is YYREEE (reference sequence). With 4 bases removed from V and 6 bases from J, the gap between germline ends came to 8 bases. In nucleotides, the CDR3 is TGTGCCAGCAGCGGCGACCCCAATGAGCAGTTCTTC. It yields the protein CASSGDPNEQFF.

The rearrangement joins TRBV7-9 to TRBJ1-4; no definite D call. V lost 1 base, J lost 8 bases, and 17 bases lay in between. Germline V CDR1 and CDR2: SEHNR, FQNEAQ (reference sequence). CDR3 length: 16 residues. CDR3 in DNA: TGTGCCAGCAGCTTAGTAGGCTCGAGGCTTGACGAAAAACTGTTTTTT. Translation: CASSLVGSRLDEKLFF.

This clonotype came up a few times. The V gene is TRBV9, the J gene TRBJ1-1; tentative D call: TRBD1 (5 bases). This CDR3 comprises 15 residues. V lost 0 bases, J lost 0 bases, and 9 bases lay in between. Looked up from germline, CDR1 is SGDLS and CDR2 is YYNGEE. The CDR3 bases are TGTGCCAGCAGCGTAGGGGGGAAGCTGAACACTGAAGCTTTCTTT. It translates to CASSVGGKLNTEAFF. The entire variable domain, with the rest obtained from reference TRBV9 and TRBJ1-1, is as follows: DSGVTQTPKHLITATGQRVTLRCSPRSGDLSVYWYQQSLDQGLQFLIQYYNGEERAKGNILERFSAQQFPDLHSELNLSSLELGDSALYFCASSVGGKLNTEAFFGQGTRLTVV.

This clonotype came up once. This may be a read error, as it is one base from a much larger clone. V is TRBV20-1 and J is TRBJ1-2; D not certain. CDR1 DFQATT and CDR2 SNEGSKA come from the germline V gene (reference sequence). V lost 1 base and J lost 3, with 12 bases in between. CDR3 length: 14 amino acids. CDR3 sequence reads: CSARVFQAHYGYTF. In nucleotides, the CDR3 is TGCAGTGCTAGAGTCTTCCAGGCCCACTATGGCTACACCTTC.

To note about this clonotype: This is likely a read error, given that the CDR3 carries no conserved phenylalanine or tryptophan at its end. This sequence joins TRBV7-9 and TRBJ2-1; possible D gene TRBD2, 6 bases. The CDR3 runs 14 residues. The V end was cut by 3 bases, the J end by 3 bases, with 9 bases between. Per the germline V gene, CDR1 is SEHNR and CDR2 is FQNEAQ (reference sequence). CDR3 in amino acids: CASSLGGVYNEQFL. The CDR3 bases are TGTGCCAGCAGCTTGGGGGGAGTCTACAATGAGCAGTTCCTC.

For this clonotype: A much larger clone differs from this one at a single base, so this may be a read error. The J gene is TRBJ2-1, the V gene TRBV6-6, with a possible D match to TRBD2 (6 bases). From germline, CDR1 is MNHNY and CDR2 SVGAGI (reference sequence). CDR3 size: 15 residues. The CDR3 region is CASSYGRPINNGQFF. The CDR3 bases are TGTGCCAGCAGTTACGGGAGGCCCATTAACAATGGGCAGTTCTTC.

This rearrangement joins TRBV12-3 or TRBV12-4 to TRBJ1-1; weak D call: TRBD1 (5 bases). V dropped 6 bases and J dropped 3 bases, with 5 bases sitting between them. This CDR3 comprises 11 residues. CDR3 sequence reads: CASRQDTEAFF. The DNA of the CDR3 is TGTGCCAGCAGACAGGACACTGAAGCTTTCTTT.